The text below deals with one TCR beta chain. This sample is drawn from a study of blood T cell repertoires in COVID-19. Study-wide background: In each case, the material was cDNA or gDNA derived from T cells, B-cell-depleted T cells, or PBMCs.

The CDR3 runs 16 residues. The V and J ends lost 3 bases and 4 bases, in that order; junction bases with no gene match: 4. Germline CDR1 and CDR2: SGHDT and YYEEEE. Study processing details: Estimation of nucleated cell counts was performed using reference gene primer amplification. Assay used: immunoSEQ multiplex PCR; TCRdb lists only in-frame clones, some missing. The V and J calls and clone size were taken over from that table, and D and trimming were inferred from the DNA. This sample has some 260,000 clones, with roughly 90% found just once. This receptor was taken from a human donor in a cohort sampled during active COVID-19. The sequenced material came from peripheral blood. This sequence joins TRBV5-6 and TRBJ2-1; the match to TRBD2 covers 13 bases. The CDR3 reads CASSWGTSGTYNEQFF. The CDR3 region has the DNA TGTGCCAGCAGCTGGGGGACTAGCGGGACATACAATGAGCAGTTCTTC.